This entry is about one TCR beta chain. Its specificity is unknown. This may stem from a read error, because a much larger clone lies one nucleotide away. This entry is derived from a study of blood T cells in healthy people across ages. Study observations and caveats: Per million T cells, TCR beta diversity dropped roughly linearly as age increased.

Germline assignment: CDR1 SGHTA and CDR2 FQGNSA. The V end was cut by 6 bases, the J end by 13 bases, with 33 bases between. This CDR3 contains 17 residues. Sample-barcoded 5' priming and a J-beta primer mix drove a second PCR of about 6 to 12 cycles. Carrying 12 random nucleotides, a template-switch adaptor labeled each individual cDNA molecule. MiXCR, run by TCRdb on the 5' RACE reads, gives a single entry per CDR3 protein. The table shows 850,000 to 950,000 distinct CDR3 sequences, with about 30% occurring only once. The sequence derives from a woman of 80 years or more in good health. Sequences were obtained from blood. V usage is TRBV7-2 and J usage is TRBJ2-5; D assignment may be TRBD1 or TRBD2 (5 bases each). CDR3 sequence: CASRLNVGAAGFNERYF. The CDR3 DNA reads TGTGCCAGCAGATTAAACGTCGGGGCCGCCGGTTTTAACGAGCGGTACTTC.